These 9 T cell receptor beta chains share one sample of origin, sequenced in a study of CD8+CD57+ T cells in acquired aplastic anemia. Both TCR beta VDJ combination and CDR3 sequence profiling were carried out. Genomic DNA was the template for this profiling. TCRdb re-called the reads with MiXCR, one entry per CDR3 protein. The sample includes about 120,000 distinct CDR3 sequences, over 55% seen only once; the top ten take about 29%. The sequenced patients had an expansion of CD8+CD57+ cells seen by flow cytometry. The source material was sorted CD4+, CD8+, or CD8+CD57+ T cells (not recorded which) from PBMCs. The receptors stem from a human donor with aplastic anemia.

This clonotype was counted once. The chain employs TRBV4-2 and TRBJ2-1, with D hard to call. The V end was cut by 3 bases, the J end by 0 bases, with 18 bases between. The CDR3 has 18 amino acids. The germline CDR1 and CDR2 sequences are LGHNA and YNFKEQ. The CDR3 sequence is CASSQLGNQRSSYNEQFF. The DNA of the CDR3 is TGTGCCAGCAGCCAGCTGGGAAATCAGCGAAGCTCCTACAATGAGCAGTTCTTC.

As for this clonotype: Being one base from a much bigger clone, this may be a read error. This chain joins TRBV5-6 and TRBJ2-7, with D maybe TRBD2 (5 bases). Germline lookup yields CDR1 SGHDT and CDR2 YYEEEE. The CDR3 length is 13 residues. CDR3 loop: CASSRSPDYELYF. The CDR3, as DNA: TGTGCCAGCAGCAGATCCCCTGACTACGAGCTGTACTTC.

A few counts support this clonotype. The chain couples TRBV4-2 to TRBJ1-6; 9 positions agree with TRBD1. Germline CDR1 is LGHNA and CDR2 is YNFKEQ. J gave up 11 bases and V 4 bases, and 12 bases lay outside the gene matches. The CDR3 is made up of 16 amino acids. CDR3 protein: CASSRPGGTGQPPLHF. In nucleotides, the CDR3 is TGTGCCAGCAGCCGACCTGGGGGGACAGGGCAACCACCCCTCCACTTT.

This clonotype occurred many times. The CDR3 protein is CSARDLWAGGPIQYF. CDR3 DNA sequence: TGCAGTGCTAGAGATCTCTGGGCGGGCGGGCCCATTCAGTACTTC. J is TRBJ2-4 and V is TRBV20-1; tentative D call: TRBD2 (5 bases). Germline V lookup: CDR1 DFQATT, CDR2 SNEGSKA (reference sequence). V lost 0 bases, J lost 9 bases, and 18 bases lay in between. The CDR3 is 15 residues long.

V gene TRBV20-1 combines with J gene TRBJ2-7, with a possible D match to TRBD1 (5 bases). V was trimmed by 6 bases and J by 2 bases, leaving 14 bases between them. CDR1 and CDR2 (germline): DFQATT, SNEGSKA (reference sequence). The CDR3 length is 13 residues. CDR3 sequence reads: CSARRTRTYEQYF. In nucleotides, the CDR3 is TGCAGTGCCAGAAGGACACGAACCTACGAGCAGTACTTC.

This clonotype was picked up one time. The rearrangement uses TRBV6-1 and TRBJ2-7; 7 nucleotides match TRBD1. V gave up 8 bases and J gave up 5 bases; unmatched junction bases: 9. The germline V gene encodes CDR1 MNHNS and CDR2 SASEGT. This CDR3 region has 13 residues. This CDR3 is CASLDRDRHEQYF. The CDR3, as DNA: TGTGCCAGCCTAGACCGGGACAGACACGAGCAGTACTTC.

This clonotype showed up many times. The chain recombines TRBV24-1 with TRBJ2-2; no reliable D call. V shed 6 bases and J shed 3 bases, with 10 bases lying between them. The CDR3 contains 14 residues. Germline V gene lookup returns CDR1 KGHDR and CDR2 SFDVKD. This CDR3 is CATSPPGYTGELFF. In DNA form, the CDR3 reads TGTGCCACCAGTCCCCCCGGGTACACCGGGGAGCTGTTTTTT.

The chain employs TRBV15 and TRBJ1-5; the D is unclear. V shed 0 bases and J shed 0 bases, with 12 bases lying between them. Germline CDR1 reads LNHNV; CDR2 reads YYDKDF (reference sequence). The CDR3 loop spans 17 amino acids. CDR3 amino acids: CATSRDTEGHSNQPQHF. The CDR3 DNA is TGTGCCACCAGCAGAGATACAGAAGGTCATAGCAATCAGCCCCAGCATTTT.

The CDR3: CASSPVAGGSYEQYF. The CDR3 bases are TGCGCCAGCAGCCCCGTTGCAGGGGGCTCCTACGAGCAGTACTTC. The chain uses TRBV5-1 and TRBJ2-7; 7 bases are a match to TRBD1. Losses at the gene ends were 4 bases for V and 0 bases for J; bases not matched to a gene: 7. Germline assignment: CDR1 SGHRS and CDR2 YFSETQ. The CDR3 is made up of 15 amino acids. Using reference TRBV5-1 and TRBJ2-7 for the parts outside the CDR3, the full variable domain is KAGVTQTPRYLIKTRGQQVTLSCSPISGHRSVSWYQQTPGQGLQFLFEYFSETQRNKGNFPGRFSGRQFSNSRSEMNVSTLELGDSALYLCASSPVAGGSYEQYFGPGTRLTVT.